The source of this T cell receptor (beta chain) is a study of T cell responses to AZD1222 COVID-19 vaccine. Overall study context: Researchers grouped second doses given at about 4 or about 12 weeks into one pool. Findings and caveats of the study: Only a handful of people who got AZD1222 tested seropositive at baseline. Clonal diversity was possibly underestimated, and white British individuals and females predominated among donors. Reportedly, nearly half the spike-specific TCRs target unmutated variant regions.

On this clone: Its antigen remains unidentified.

Trimming shortened V by 0 bases and J by 7 bases, and 15 bases separated the two germline ends. Germline assignment: CDR1 LGHNA and CDR2 YSLEER. CDR3 length equals 15 residues. Here immunoSEQ multiplex PCR was the method, and the copy in TCRdb shows in-frame clones only, minus some. The repertoire consists of about 150,000 clones, with roughly 90% occurring once and the leading ten covering 3% to 3.5%. The material sequenced was peripheral blood, taken on day 0 of AZD1222 vaccination. The TCR comes from an adult in good health. This chain uses TRBV4-3 with TRBJ1-2; TRBD1 might be the D (6 bases). The DNA for the CDR3 is TGCGCCAGCAGCCAAGATGGGGGGGGCGCCGGTGGCTACACCTTC. Encoded protein: CASSQDGGGAGGYTF.